A single sample gave rise to the 5 T cell receptor beta chains below, sequenced in a study of a mutant IDH1 vaccine in newly diagnosed glioma. The table came from immunoSEQ multiplex PCR; TCRdb's copy has only in-frame clones and leaves some out. Of about 26,000 clones in the sample, 65% to 80% were seen once. Time point: week 5, during vaccination. Doses of 300 ug of mutant IDH1 20-mer peptide were given with topical imiquimod. Their recognized antigens are unknown. The sample consisted of PBMCs, taken from a glioma patient whose treatment included an IDH1 peptide vaccine. The receptors come from a middle-aged man with glioma. Some clones in this sample may be carry-over from other donors' samples.

The genes are TRBV4-1 and TRBJ1-5; D is unclear. Germline CDR1 reads MGHRA; CDR2 reads YSYEKL. This CDR3 comprises 16 residues. The ends were cut back, 1 base at V and 6 bases at J, with 16 bases in the middle. CDR3 amino acids: CASSQVAQDWGQPQHF. The CDR3 bases are TGCGCCAGCAGCCAAGTCGCGCAGGATTGGGGTCAGCCCCAGCATTTT.

CDR3 in DNA: TGCGCCAGCAGCTTGGACAGGGAAAACTATGGCTACACCTTC. Amino acid sequence: CASSLDRENYGYTF. The V and J genes are TRBV5-1 and TRBJ1-2, with D maybe TRBD1 (6 bases). Trimming shortened V by 0 bases and J by 2 bases, and 8 bases separated the two germline ends. Per germline, CDR1 SGHRS and CDR2 YFSETQ. There are 14 residues in the CDR3.

The chain combines TRBV30 with TRBJ1-1, with TRBD1 as a possible D gene (6 bases). The CDR3 contains 16 residues. The germline V gene encodes CDR1 GTSNPN and CDR2 SVGIG (reference sequence). V dropped 3 bases and J dropped 1 base, with 18 bases sitting between them. The CDR3 region is CAWRGGSRSGNTEAFF. CDR3 coding DNA: TGTGCCTGGAGGGGGGGCTCAAGAAGCGGGAACACTGAAGCTTTCTTT.

V usage is TRBV27 and J usage is TRBJ1-1; D unresolved. The CDR3 has 16 residues. The V end lost 2 bases, the J end lost 2 bases, and 15 bases lay between the germline ends. Germline lookup yields CDR1 MNHEY and CDR2 SMNVEV (reference sequence). The CDR3 sequence is CASSLQLPGTNTEAFF. CDR3 nucleotide sequence: TGTGCCAGCAGTTTACAGCTTCCAGGTACTAACACTGAAGCTTTCTTT.

The genes are TRBV6-5 and TRBJ2-1; D remains unclear. Per the germline V gene, CDR1 is MNHEY and CDR2 is SVGAGI. V was trimmed by 3 bases and J by 8 bases, leaving 14 bases between them. The CDR3 totals 14 residues. CDR3 loop: CASSYQQLSDEQFF. CDR3 sequence (DNA): TGTGCCAGCAGTTATCAGCAGCTAAGCGATGAGCAGTTCTTC.